This TCR beta chain was obtained from a study of blood T cell repertoires in COVID-19. In the study overall: The United States, Italy and Spain supplied acute and convalescent COVID-19 samples. Sample material is recorded as cDNA or gDNA derived from T cells, B-cell-depleted T cells, or PBMCs.

Enrollees, roughly 18 to 89 years old, lived in 24 US areas. Symptom resolution, clearance, or two negative PCRs marked the recovered donors of Cohort 3. TCRdb keeps only in-frame clones here, not all; method: immunoSEQ multiplex PCR. The sample lists about 270,000 clones, 88% occurring once. V was cut by 3 bases and J by 3 bases, with 9 bases left in between. The V gene's germline CDR1 is DFQATT and CDR2 SNEGSKA (reference sequence). The CDR3 is 12 residues long. This sequence joins TRBV20-1 and TRBJ2-7; D is unresolved. The clonotype comes from a woman aged 50 to 65 who had recovered from COVID-19. Sequenced material: PBMCs or T cells enriched from blood (not recorded which). CDR3 DNA sequence: TGCAGTGCTAGTTCGGTAAACTACGAGCAGTACTTC. Its protein is CSASSVNYEQYF.